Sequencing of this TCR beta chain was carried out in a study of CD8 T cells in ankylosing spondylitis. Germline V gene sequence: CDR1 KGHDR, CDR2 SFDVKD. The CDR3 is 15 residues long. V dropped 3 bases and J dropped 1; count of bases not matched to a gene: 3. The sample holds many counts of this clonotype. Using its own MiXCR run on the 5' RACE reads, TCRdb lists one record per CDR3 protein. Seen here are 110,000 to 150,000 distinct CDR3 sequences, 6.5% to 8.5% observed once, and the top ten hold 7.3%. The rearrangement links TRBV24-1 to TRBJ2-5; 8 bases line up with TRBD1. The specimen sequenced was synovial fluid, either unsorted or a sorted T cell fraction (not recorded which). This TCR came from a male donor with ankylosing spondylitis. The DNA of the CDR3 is TGTGCCACCAGTGATCCCGGACAGGGCCAAGAGACCCAGTACTTC. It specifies CATSDPGQGQETQYF.